The next 18 T cell receptor beta chains were all read from a single sample in a study of Tregs in tolerant kidney transplant recipients. Clones were sequenced by immunoSEQ multiplex PCR, and TCRdb holds only the in-frame ones, with some missing. In the table there are about 81,000 clones, roughly 90% of which are singletons. Recipients received nonmyeloablative bone marrow transplants from related graft donors, with transient mixed chimerism. This sample comprised CD4+ T cells from blood (PBMCs), obtained 24 months after the transplant. These receptor sequences come from a human patient who received a combined kidney and bone marrow transplant. Some T cells may have originated in the graft donor.

V usage is TRBV9 and J usage is TRBJ2-7; 7 bases are a match to TRBD1. V gave up 3 bases and J gave up 0 bases; unmatched junction bases: 3. CDR1 and CDR2 from the germline V gene are SGDLS and YYNGEE. The length of the CDR3 is 14 residues. CDR3 coding DNA: TGTGCCAGCAGCGCGACAGGGAACTCCTACGAGCAGTACTTC. Encoded protein: CASSATGNSYEQYF.

V is TRBV6-1 and J is TRBJ2-7; 7 bases are a match to TRBD1. J gave up 2 bases and V 2 bases, and 6 bases lay outside the gene matches. The CDR3 totals 15 residues. Per germline, CDR1 MNHNS and CDR2 SASEGT. CDR3 DNA sequence: TGTGCCAGCAGTGAACCGGGACAGACTACCTACGAGCAGTACTTC. It yields the protein CASSEPGQTTYEQYF.

The chain has TRBV7-9 and TRBJ2-7; 11 nucleotides line up with TRBD2. CDR1 is SEHNR, CDR2 FQNEAQ, per germline (reference sequence). Trimming at V came to 4 bases and at J to 6 bases, leaving 8 bases not matched to a gene. This CDR3 contains 15 residues. CDR3: CASSSLSGGASEQYF. CDR3 in DNA: TGTGCCAGCAGCTCACTTAGCGGGGGGGCATCCGAGCAGTACTTC.

The chain employs TRBV30 and TRBJ1-4; 7 nucleotides align to TRBD1. The CDR3 totals 16 residues. Germline CDR1 is GTSNPN and CDR2 is SVGIG (reference sequence). Trimming cost V 2 bases and J 1 base; bases outside gene matches: 7. CDR3 amino acids: CAWSRRGRLTNEKLFF. The CDR3 DNA is TGTGCCTGGAGTCGCAGGGGGAGGTTAACTAATGAAAAACTGTTTTTT.

The chain has TRBV11-2 and TRBJ2-2; a weak D match, TRBD1 (6 bases). Trimming removed 3 bases at V and 4 bases at J, with 9 bases between. The CDR3 is made up of 14 amino acids. From germline, CDR1 is SGHAT and CDR2 FQNNGV. As DNA, the CDR3 is TGTGCCAGCAGCTTTTTACAGGGCACCGGGGAGCTGTTTTTT. This gives the protein CASSFLQGTGELFF.

V and J are TRBV7-6 and TRBJ1-2, with TRBD1 matching 9 bases. The CDR3 has 15 amino acids. J lost 6 bases, V lost 0 bases, and 5 bases had no gene match. Looked up from germline, CDR1 is SGHVS and CDR2 is FNYEAQ. The CDR3 region is CASSLATGGVHGYTF. In DNA, the CDR3 is TGTGCCAGCAGCTTAGCGACAGGGGGTGTGCATGGCTACACCTTC.

The J gene is TRBJ1-2, the V gene TRBV7-2; TRBD1 is a possible D gene (6 bases). The germline V and J ends were trimmed by 3 bases and 8 bases, with 16 bases remaining between them. Germline V CDR1 and CDR2: SGHTA, FQGNSA. CDR3 length: 14 amino acids. This chain's CDR3 is CASSLSHRAEGYTF. The DNA for the CDR3 is TGTGCCAGCAGCTTGTCCCACAGGGCGGAGGGCTACACCTTC.

CDR3 residues: CASSSGYGYTF. For the CDR3, the DNA is TGTGCCAGCAGCTCAGGCTATGGCTACACCTTC. The V call is TRBV5-8, the J call TRBJ1-2, with D hard to call. The ends were cut back, 3 bases at V and 4 bases at J, with 4 bases in the middle. Germline V lookup: CDR1 SGHTS, CDR2 YDEGEE. The length of the CDR3 is 11 residues.

The CDR3 here is CASSLKSGNTIYF. The CDR3, as DNA: TGTGCCAGCAGTTTAAAATCAGGAAACACCATATATTTT. The chain links TRBV27 to TRBJ1-3; D not certain. Germline V gene sequence: CDR1 MNHEY, CDR2 SMNVEV (reference sequence). Deletions cut 2 bases from V and 4 bases from J, with 6 bases between. The CDR3 consists of 13 residues.

This chain connects TRBV7-3 to TRBJ2-1; TRBD2 might be the D (7 bases). Trimming took 3 bases from V and 0 from J, leaving 15 bases between them. CDR1 and CDR2 (germline): SGHTA, FQGTGA. The CDR3 is 17 amino acids. The CDR3 protein is CASSFRTRGSSYNEQFF. The CDR3 DNA is TGTGCCAGCAGCTTTAGGACTAGGGGGAGCTCCTACAATGAGCAGTTCTTC.

V is TRBV5-8 and J is TRBJ2-3, with 9 bases aligning to TRBD1. The CDR3 length is 17 residues. J lost 4 bases, V lost 0 bases, and 9 bases had no gene match. Germline V gene lookup returns CDR1 SGHTS and CDR2 YDEGEE. Written as DNA, the CDR3 is TGTGCCAGCAGCTTGGGACTACAGGGGGCGACGGCAGATACGCAGTATTTT. It encodes CASSLGLQGATADTQYF.

The rearrangement links TRBV19 to TRBJ2-6; 12 nucleotides match TRBD1. Trimming removed 6 bases from V and 2 bases from J; junction bases left unmatched: 5. The CDR3 has 17 residues. Germline CDR1 reads LNHDA; CDR2 reads SQIVND (reference sequence). CDR3 sequence reads: CASRRDRGHAGANVLTF. In DNA, the CDR3 is TGTGCCAGTAGACGGGACAGGGGGCACGCTGGGGCCAACGTCCTGACTTTC.

This clone was seen once. The J gene is TRBJ2-2, the V gene TRBV5-4; TRBD2 matches at 9 bases. Germline loops: CDR1 SGHNT, CDR2 YYREEE (reference sequence). With V trimmed by 0 bases and J by 4 bases, 10 bases remained unmatched. The CDR3 length is 18 residues. The CDR3 reads CASSLALAGRGGTGELFF. The CDR3 DNA is TGTGCCAGCAGCTTGGCTCTAGCGGGAAGAGGAGGCACCGGGGAGCTGTTTTTT.

The chain has TRBV5-4 and TRBJ2-6; 9 bases line up with TRBD1. The CDR3 is made up of 17 amino acids. Germline V gene lookup returns CDR1 SGHNT and CDR2 YYREEE (reference sequence). Unmatched junction bases numbered 6, after V lost 2 bases and J lost 3 bases. The CDR3, as DNA: TGTGCCAGCAGCTTACAGGGGGCTATTAGTGGGGCCAACGTCCTGACTTTC. It encodes CASSLQGAISGANVLTF.

The J gene is TRBJ2-7, the V gene TRBV20-1; tentatively, D is TRBD2 (6 bases). This CDR3 contains 11 residues. CDR1 is DFQATT and CDR2 is SNEGSKA in the germline V gene (reference sequence). The V and J ends lost 6 bases and 4 bases respectively, with 10 bases between them. This chain's CDR3 is CSAMTRYEQYF. CDR3 nucleotides: TGCAGTGCCATGACTAGGTACGAGCAGTACTTC.

The V gene is TRBV7-9, the J gene TRBJ2-1; D is unclear. V was trimmed by 5 bases and J by 5 bases, leaving 7 bases between them. Germline values: CDR1 SEHNR, CDR2 FQNEAQ (reference sequence). The CDR3 has 12 residues. The CDR3, as DNA: TGTGCCAGCAGCCCCCGGGACAATGAGCAGTTCTTC. The encoded protein is CASSPRDNEQFF.

This rearrangement joins TRBV19 to TRBJ1-5, with 10 bases that match TRBD1. This CDR3 comprises 17 residues. The V gene's germline CDR1 is LNHDA and CDR2 SQIVND (reference sequence). The V segment lost 7 bases and the J segment 0 bases; nucleotides outside the gene matches: 9. CDR3 sequence (DNA): TGTGCCAGTATTCCGGGACAGGGGAAATATAGCAATCAGCCCCAGCATTTT. As protein: CASIPGQGKYSNQPQHF.

This chain links TRBV6-5 with TRBJ2-3, with 8 bases fitting TRBD1. Trimming took 5 bases from V and 8 from J; bases not matched to a gene: 9. This CDR3 has 14 residues. Per the germline V gene, CDR1 is MNHEY and CDR2 is SVGAGI. The CDR3 loop is CASSRDRLGGTQYF. DNA of the CDR3: TGTGCCAGCAGTCGGGACAGGTTAGGGGGTACGCAGTATTTT.